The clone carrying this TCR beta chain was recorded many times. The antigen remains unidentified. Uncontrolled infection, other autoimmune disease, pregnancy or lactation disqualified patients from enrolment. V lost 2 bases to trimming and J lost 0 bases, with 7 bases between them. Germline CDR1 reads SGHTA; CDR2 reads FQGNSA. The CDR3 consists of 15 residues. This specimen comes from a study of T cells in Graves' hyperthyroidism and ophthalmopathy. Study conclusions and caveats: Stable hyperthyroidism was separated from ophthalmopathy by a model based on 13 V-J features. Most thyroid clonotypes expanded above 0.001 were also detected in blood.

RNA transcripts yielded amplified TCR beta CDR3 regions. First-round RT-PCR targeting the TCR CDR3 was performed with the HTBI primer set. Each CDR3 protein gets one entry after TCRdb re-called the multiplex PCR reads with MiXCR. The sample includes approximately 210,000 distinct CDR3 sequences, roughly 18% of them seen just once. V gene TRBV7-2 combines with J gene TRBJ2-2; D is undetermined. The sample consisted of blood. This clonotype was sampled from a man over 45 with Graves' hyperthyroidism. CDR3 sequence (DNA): TGTGCCAGCAGCTTAAGACTTTCGAACACCGGGGAGCTGTTTTTT. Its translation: CASSLRLSNTGELFF.